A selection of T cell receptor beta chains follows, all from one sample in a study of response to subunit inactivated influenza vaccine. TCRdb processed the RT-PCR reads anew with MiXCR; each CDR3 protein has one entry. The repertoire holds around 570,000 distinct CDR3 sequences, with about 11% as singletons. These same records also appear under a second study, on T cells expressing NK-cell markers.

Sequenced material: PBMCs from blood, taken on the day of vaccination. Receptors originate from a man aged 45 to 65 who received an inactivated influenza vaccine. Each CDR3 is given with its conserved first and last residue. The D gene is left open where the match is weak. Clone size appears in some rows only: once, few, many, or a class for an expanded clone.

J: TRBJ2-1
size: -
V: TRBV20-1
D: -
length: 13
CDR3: CSAPDRPYNEQFF
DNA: TGCAGTGCTCCTGACAGACCATACAATGAGCAGTTCTTC

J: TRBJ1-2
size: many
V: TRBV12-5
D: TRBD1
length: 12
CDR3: CASSSGGYGYTF
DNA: TGTGCTAGTTCTTCAGGGGGCTATGGCTACACCTTC

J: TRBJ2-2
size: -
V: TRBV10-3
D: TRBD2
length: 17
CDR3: CAIFRGTSGSNTGELFF
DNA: TGTGCCATCTTTCGGGGGACTAGCGGTTCGAACACCGGGGAGCTGTTTTTT

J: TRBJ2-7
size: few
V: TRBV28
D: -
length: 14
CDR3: CASRLSGGTYEQYF
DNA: TGTGCCAGCAGATTGAGTGGAGGCACCTACGAGCAGTACTTC

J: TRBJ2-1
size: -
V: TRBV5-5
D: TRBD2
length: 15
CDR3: CASSFRLAVYNEQFF
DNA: TGTGCCAGCAGCTTTCGACTAGCGGTATACAATGAGCAGTTCTTC

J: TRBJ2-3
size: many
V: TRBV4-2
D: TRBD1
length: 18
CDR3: CASSQVPVRQGSTDTQYF
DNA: TGTGCCAGCAGCCAAGTACCGGTCCGACAGGGTAGCACAGATACGCAGTATTTT

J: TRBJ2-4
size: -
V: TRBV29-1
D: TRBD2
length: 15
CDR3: CSVLGGREGKNIQYF
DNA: TGCAGCGTCCTCGGGGGGCGGGAGGGCAAAAACATTCAGTACTTC

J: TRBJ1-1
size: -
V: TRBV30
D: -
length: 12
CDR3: CAWSVLGQEAFF
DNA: TGTGCCTGGAGTGTACTCGGACAAGAAGCTTTCTTT

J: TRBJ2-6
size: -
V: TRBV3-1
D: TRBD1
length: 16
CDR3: CASSQGQHSGANVLTF
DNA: TGTGCCAGCAGCCAGGGACAGCACTCTGGGGCCAACGTCCTGACTTTC

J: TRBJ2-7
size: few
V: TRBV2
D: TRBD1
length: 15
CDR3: CASSDATGPSYEQYF
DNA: TGTGCCAGCAGTGATGCGACAGGGCCCTCCTACGAGCAGTACTTC

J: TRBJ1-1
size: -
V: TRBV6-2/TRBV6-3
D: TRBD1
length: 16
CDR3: CASSYSPLTGRSEAFF
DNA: TGTGCCAGCAGTTACTCTCCCTTGACAGGGAGATCTGAAGCTTTCTTT

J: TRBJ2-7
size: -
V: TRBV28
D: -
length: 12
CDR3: CASTGTDYEQYF
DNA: TGTGCCAGCACCGGGACGGATTACGAGCAGTACTTC

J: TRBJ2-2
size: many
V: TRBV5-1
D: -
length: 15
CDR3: CASSLGTRNTGELFF
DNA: TGCGCCAGCAGCTTGGGGACCCGTAACACCGGGGAGCTGTTTTTT

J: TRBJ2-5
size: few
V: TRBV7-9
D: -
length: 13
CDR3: CASLRERQETQYF
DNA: TGTGCCAGCCTCCGGGAGCGCCAAGAGACCCAGTACTTC

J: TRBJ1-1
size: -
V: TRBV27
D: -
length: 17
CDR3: CASSLKGIGILNTEAFF
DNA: TGTGCCAGCAGTTTAAAGGGGATAGGGATCCTGAACACTGAAGCTTTCTTT